A single sample is the source of the 27 T cell receptor beta chains below, sequenced in a study of graft-versus-host responses after intestinal transplantation. Assay: immunoSEQ multiplex PCR; the TCRdb copy retains only in-frame clones and omits some. The repertoire holds around 7,800 clones, with approximately 98% as singletons. This sample comprised PBMCs, obtained 23 days after intestinal transplant. Every receptor here comes from a human patient who received an intestinal transplant, so some T cells may come from the graft donor.

This rearrangement joins TRBV29-1 to TRBJ1-1; D call uncertain. The CDR3 totals 13 residues. With 5 bases removed from V and 2 bases from J, the gap between germline ends came to 12 bases. Germline V lookup: CDR1 SQVTM, CDR2 ANQGSEA. The CDR3 coding sequence is TGCAGCGTTACTGCGGAGTATAACACTGAAGCTTTCTTT. Protein product: CSVTAEYNTEAFF.

The V gene is TRBV9, the J gene TRBJ2-1; D tentatively reads TRBD1 or TRBD2 (5 bases each). The CDR3 spans 11 residues. V lost 0 bases and J lost 10, with 5 bases in between. The V gene's germline CDR1 is SGDLS and CDR2 YYNGEE. The CDR3 coding sequence is TGTGCCAGCAGCGTAGGGGGGGAGCAGTTCTTC. Translation: CASSVGGEQFF.

The rearrangement uses TRBV27 and TRBJ2-1, with 7 bases fitting TRBD1. This CDR3 spans 14 amino acids. V shed 3 bases, J shed 3 bases, and the junction held 2 bases outside the gene matches. The germline V gene has CDR1 MNHEY and CDR2 SMNVEV (reference sequence). The CDR3 nucleotides read TGTGCCAGCAGTTTGGCAGGGGGCTACAATGAGCAGTTCTTC. Its translation is CASSLAGGYNEQFF.

The chain recombines TRBV19 with TRBJ2-2, with D tentatively TRBD2 (6 bases). Germline V gene data show CDR1 as LNHDA and CDR2 as SQIVND (reference sequence). Trimming removed 7 bases at V and 9 bases at J, with 15 bases between. CDR3 length: 13 amino acids. Here the CDR3 reads CASTSVGGWELFF. The CDR3 DNA reads TGTGCCAGTACCTCAGTGGGGGGATGGGAGCTGTTTTTT.

This clone was seen once. V is TRBV29-1 and J is TRBJ1-2, with a tentative D call TRBD1 (6 bases). Germline V gives CDR1 SQVTM, CDR2 ANQGSEA. The CDR3 loop spans 13 amino acids. V lost 8 bases, J lost 3 bases, and 16 bases lay in between. CDR3 residues: CSLQDSADYGYTF. DNA of the CDR3: TGCAGCCTTCAGGACAGCGCGGACTATGGCTACACCTTC.

The V call is TRBV27, the J call TRBJ1-2, with D maybe TRBD1 (5 bases). The CDR3 has 15 amino acids. Germline CDR1 reads MNHEY; CDR2 reads SMNVEV (reference sequence). The germline V and J ends were trimmed by 0 bases and 2 bases, with 10 bases remaining between them. The CDR3 DNA follows: TGTGCCAGCAGTTTATCGGCGGGGACCAACTATGGCTACACCTTC. Translating it yields CASSLSAGTNYGYTF.

In nucleotides, the CDR3 is TGTGCCAGCAGTTACGGGGGAAGCGATCAGCCCCAGCATTTT. Its translation is CASSYGGSDQPQHF. The chain has TRBV6-5 and TRBJ1-5; possible D gene TRBD1, 5 bases. The CDR3 covers 14 residues. Germline loops: CDR1 MNHEY, CDR2 SVGAGI. V lost 2 bases and J lost 5, with 10 bases in between.

The rearrangement joins TRBV29-1 to TRBJ2-7; D gene unclear. Germline V gives CDR1 SQVTM, CDR2 ANQGSEA. There are 12 residues in the CDR3. V shed 3 bases and J shed 2 bases, with 8 bases lying between them. In DNA, the CDR3 is TGCAGCGTTGAGGAACGGACCTACGAGCAGTACTTC. The encoded protein is CSVEERTYEQYF.

This rearrangement joins TRBV4-1 to TRBJ1-3, with TRBD1 matching 8 bases. V gave up 2 bases and J gave up 0 bases; unmatched junction bases: 9. CDR1 and CDR2 (germline): MGHRA, YSYEKL. There are 18 residues in the CDR3. The CDR3 spells CASSQLQGQGPSGNTIYF. CDR3 nucleotides: TGCGCCAGCAGCCAACTACAAGGACAGGGCCCCTCTGGAAACACCATATATTTT.

The chain joins TRBV5-1 to TRBJ2-1; 9 positions agree with TRBD2. V lost 7 bases, J lost 5 bases, and 13 bases stayed unmatched. Germline V gene sequence: CDR1 SGHRS, CDR2 YFSETQ. The CDR3 has 16 amino acids. CDR3 sequence reads: CASSLEGSSGDNEQFF. CDR3 sequence (DNA): TGCGCCAGCTCCCTCGAGGGGTCTAGCGGGGACAATGAGCAGTTCTTC.

The chain is built from TRBV10-3 and TRBJ2-1, with 10 positions matching TRBD2. CDR1 ENHRY and CDR2 SYGVKD come from the germline V gene. The CDR3 has 21 amino acids. Losses at the gene ends were 3 bases for V and 4 bases for J; bases not matched to a gene: 21. CDR3 nucleotide sequence: TGTGCCATCAGTGACGGACTATTGGCTAGCGGGAGCCTCATCAAGTACAATGAGCAGTTCTTC. Amino acid sequence: CAISDGLLASGSLIKYNEQFF.

The chain links TRBV6-5 to TRBJ2-2; no definite D call. This CDR3 is 14 amino acids long. Trimming took 6 bases from V and 3 from J, leaving 11 bases between them. Per the germline V gene, CDR1 is MNHEY and CDR2 is SVGAGI. CDR3 nucleotide sequence: TGTGCCAGCAGACTGATGGGGTACACCGGGGAGCTGTTTTTT. This gives the protein CASRLMGYTGELFF.

As regards this clone: The germline gene is not matched at one end of the junction; a read error may be the cause. The chain links TRBV7-3 to TRBJ2-2; D is perhaps TRBD2 (5 bases). The CDR3 is made up of 12 amino acids. Germline V CDR1 and CDR2: SGHTA, FQGTGA. CDR3 sequence (DNA): TGTGCCAGCAGCTTAGGGCACCGGGGAGCTGTTTTT. Residues: CASSLGHRGAVF.

The chain couples TRBV28 to TRBJ2-2; TRBD1 agrees at 9 bases. V lost 5 bases and J lost 6; bases outside the gene matches: 4. CDR1 is MDHEN and CDR2 is SYDVKM in the germline V gene. The CDR3 is 14 residues long. In nucleotides, the CDR3 is TGTGCCAGCAGTATCACAGGGGGCGCCGGGGAGCTGTTTTTT. It specifies CASSITGGAGELFF.

The V gene is TRBV2, the J gene TRBJ2-2; 7 nucleotides match TRBD1. V lost 6 bases and J lost 4; bases outside the gene matches: 8. CDR1 SNHLY and CDR2 FYNNEI come from the germline V gene. This CDR3 has 15 residues. The CDR3 DNA follows: TGTGCCAGCAGCTTCGGGACAGCCGCCACCGGGGAGCTGTTTTTT. Residues: CASSFGTAATGELFF. Together with reference TRBV2 and TRBJ2-2, the CDR3 gives the full variable domain: EPEVTQTPSHQVTQMGQEVILRCVPISNHLYFYWYRQILGQKVEFLVSFYNNEISEKSEIFDDQFSVERPDGSNFTLKIRSTKLEDSAMYFCASSFGTAATGELFFGEGSRLTVL.

The genes are TRBV11-3 and TRBJ2-7, with TRBD2 matching over 11 bases. CDR3 size: 16 residues. CDR1 is SGHNT and CDR2 is YENEEA in the germline V gene. J gave up 1 base and V 4 bases, and 6 bases lay outside the gene matches. The CDR3 is CASSSGLADYSYEQYF. The CDR3 DNA is TGTGCCAGCAGCTCGGGACTAGCGGATTATTCCTACGAGCAGTACTTC.

The V gene is TRBV10-1, the J gene TRBJ2-2; D unresolved. This CDR3 is 16 amino acids long. The V and J ends lost 2 bases and 0 bases respectively, with 10 bases between them. CDR1 is WNHNN and CDR2 is SYGVQD in the germline V gene (reference sequence). CDR3: CASSESTRTNTGELFF. CDR3 nucleotides: TGCGCCAGCAGTGAGAGTACCCGAACGAACACCGGGGAGCTGTTTTTT.

The J gene is TRBJ1-4, the V gene TRBV9; D is uncertain. Germline CDR1 SGDLS, CDR2 YYNGEE. Between the trimmed V and J ends, which lost 0 bases and 6 bases, there was a span of 9 bases. CDR3 length: 14 residues. CDR3 loop: CASSVDVLDEKLFF. In DNA, the CDR3 is TGTGCCAGCAGCGTAGATGTTCTAGATGAAAAACTGTTTTTT.

The chain couples TRBV19 to TRBJ2-7; the D gene is possibly TRBD1 (6 bases). V lost 0 bases and J 2 bases, leaving 32 bases between the germline ends. The germline V gene has CDR1 LNHDA and CDR2 SQIVND (reference sequence). This CDR3 is 22 amino acids long. DNA of the CDR3: TGTGCCAGTAGTATAGAAGTAGGTGGGGGCCACAGGGCCTCCGCCCTTACCTACGAGCAGTACTTC. Its translation: CASSIEVGGGHRASALTYEQYF.

This clone has a single count. The V call is TRBV6-5, the J call TRBJ1-5; tentative D call: TRBD1 (5 bases). Between the trimmed V and J ends, which lost 6 bases and 7 bases, there was a span of 19 bases. The CDR3 length is 15 residues. The germline gives CDR1 MNHEY, CDR2 SVGAGI. The CDR3 spells CASRLQVGSDQPQHF. DNA of the CDR3: TGTGCCAGCAGACTACAGGTCGGTTCGGACCAGCCCCAGCATTTT.

V gene TRBV7-9 combines with J gene TRBJ1-2; tentatively, D is TRBD1 (5 bases). Between the trimmed V and J ends, which lost 1 base and 8 bases, there was a span of 17 bases. This CDR3 comprises 15 residues. Germline CDR1 reads SEHNR; CDR2 reads FQNEAQ (reference sequence). The CDR3 sequence: CASSLGWGSDKGYTF. CDR3 in DNA: TGTGCCAGCAGCTTAGGTTGGGGGAGCGATAAGGGCTACACCTTC.

Regarding this clone: Different DNA sequences within this sample yield the same CDR3. The chain carries TRBV13 and TRBJ2-5; D possibly corresponds to TRBD2 (6 bases). Germline loops: CDR1 PRHDT, CDR2 FYEKMQ (reference sequence). Trimming removed 7 bases at V and 5 bases at J, with 17 bases between. The CDR3 runs 14 residues. The CDR3 bases are TGTGCCAGCACCCTGGGGGGTGGCCACGAGACCCAGTACTTC. As protein: CASTLGGGHETQYF.

The chain links TRBV29-1 to TRBJ2-7; D not resolved. CDR1 is SQVTM and CDR2 is ANQGSEA in the germline V gene. The CDR3 sequence is 13 residues long. The V end lost 1 base, the J end lost 0 bases, and 7 bases lay between the germline ends. The CDR3 sequence is CSVEGSGSYEQYF. CDR3 DNA: TGCAGCGTTGAAGGATCGGGCTCCTACGAGCAGTACTTC.

The chain's CDR3 is CASSLHGSGANVLTF. The CDR3 DNA reads as TGTGCCAGTAGCTTACATGGCTCTGGGGCCAACGTCCTGACTTTC. This sequence joins TRBV19 and TRBJ2-6; no clear D. CDR1 is LNHDA and CDR2 is SQIVND in the germline V gene (reference sequence). Trimming shortened V by 6 bases and J by 0 bases, and 9 bases separated the two germline ends. This CDR3 is 15 amino acids long.

This clone was recorded once. The CDR3 sequence is CAWSLGTLYEQYF. CDR3 DNA: TGTGCCTGGAGTCTGGGGACTCTCTACGAGCAGTACTTC. V gene TRBV30 combines with J gene TRBJ2-7, with D possibly matching TRBD2 (6 bases). V was cut by 2 bases and J by 3 bases, with 11 bases left in between. This CDR3 comprises 13 residues. Germline V CDR1 and CDR2: GTSNPN, SVGIG (reference sequence).

The rearrangement uses TRBV11-2 and TRBJ2-5, with D unclear. CDR1 and CDR2 (germline): SGHAT, FQNNGV. V was clipped by 2 bases and J by 5 bases, with 6 bases between them. The CDR3 totals 12 residues. As DNA, the CDR3 is TGTGCCAGCAGCTTATCGACGGAGACCCAGTACTTC. This encodes CASSLSTETQYF. Combining the CDR3 with reference TRBV11-2 and TRBJ2-5 gives the whole variable domain EAGVAQSPRYKIIEKRQSVAFWCNPISGHATLYWYQQILGQGPKLLIQFQNNGVVDDSQLPKDRFSAERLKGVDSTLKIQPAKLEDSAVYLCASSLSTETQYFGPGTRLLVL.

This chain links TRBV5-6 with TRBJ2-1; D is uncertain. Germline lookup yields CDR1 SGHDT and CDR2 YYEEEE. The CDR3 totals 12 residues. Trimming pared 0 bases from V and 6 bases from J, leaving 4 bases between. CDR3: CASSLGPNEQFF. The CDR3 bases are TGTGCCAGCAGCTTGGGGCCCAATGAGCAGTTCTTC.